What follows is one T cell receptor beta chain and its context. Trimming cost V 4 bases and J 2 bases; bases outside gene matches: 12. In germline, CDR1 is LNHDA, CDR2 SQIVND (reference sequence). The CDR3 has 18 residues. The sample originates from a study of cytomegalovirus exposure and HLA in healthy donors. The PCR contained 60 Vbeta and 13 Jbeta primers. Assay: immunoSEQ multiplex PCR; the TCRdb copy retains only in-frame clones and omits some. The repertoire includes about 110,000 clones, roughly 80% of them detected once, and 22% sits in the top ten. Sequencing was carried out using PBMCs. The chain recombines TRBV19 with TRBJ2-2; 8 bases are shared with TRBD2. The TCR comes from a young man in good health and CMV-seropositive. This CDR3 is CASSSRGLAGVNTGELFF. Written as DNA, the CDR3 is TGTGCCAGTAGTAGCCGGGGCCTAGCGGGCGTTAACACCGGGGAGCTGTTTTTT. The variable domain in full, with the rest retrieved from reference TRBV19 and TRBJ2-2, is DGGITQSPKYLFRKEGQNVTLSCEQNLNHDAMYWYRQDPGQGLRLIYYSQIVNDFQKGDIAEGYSVSREKKESFPLTVTSAQKNPTAFYLCASSSRGLAGVNTGELFFGEGSRLTVL.